Following are 31 T cell receptor beta chains from one sample sequenced in a study of CD8+ T cells in alopecia areata. RNA was isolated and reverse transcribed to cDNA, the sequencing template. Repertoires were generated with immunoSEQ multiplex PCR, while TCRdb's copy carries only in-frame clones and drops some. This table has approximately 59,000 clones, approximately 46% appearing once. Sequenced material: CD8+ T cells sorted from blood, taken at week 0. These receptors were collected from a human donor with alopecia areata.

This clone was observed a few times. The rearrangement joins TRBV18 to TRBJ2-7; 10 bases are a match to TRBD2. V shed 0 bases, J shed 5 bases, and the junction held 7 bases outside the gene matches. Germline lookup yields CDR1 KGHSH and CDR2 LQKENI. The CDR3 length is 16 residues. CDR3 bases: TGTGCCAGCTCACCACCTTCGACTAGCGGGCCAAACGAGCAGTACTTC. This encodes CASSPPSTSGPNEQYF.

The chain recombines TRBV27 with TRBJ2-7; D is unclear. The CDR3 sequence is 15 residues long. V lost 7 bases and J lost 0, with 16 bases in between. CDR1 is MNHEY and CDR2 is SMNVEV in the germline V gene (reference sequence). Here the CDR3 DNA reads TGTGCCAGCACCTCCCGGCTAGACGGCTCCTACGAGCAGTACTTC. The encoded protein is CASTSRLDGSYEQYF.

This clone has only one observation. The chain joins TRBV5-1 to TRBJ1-5; no clear D gene. This CDR3 is built from 13 residues. CDR1 and CDR2 (germline): SGHRS, YFSETQ. The germline V and J ends were trimmed by 0 bases and 1 base, with 2 bases remaining between them. The CDR3 is CASSLGSNQPQHF. For the CDR3, the DNA is TGCGCCAGCAGCTTGGGAAGCAATCAGCCCCAGCATTTT.

This chain uses TRBV27 with TRBJ2-7, with D perhaps assigned TRBD1 or TRBD2 (5 bases each). Trimming removed 7 bases from V and 1 base from J, with 14 bases in between. From germline, CDR1 is MNHEY and CDR2 SMNVEV (reference sequence). The CDR3 has 14 amino acids. The CDR3 loop is CASTGTGPSYEQYF. The CDR3, as DNA: TGTGCCAGCACCGGGACCGGCCCGTCCTACGAGCAGTACTTC.

J is TRBJ2-7 and V is TRBV14; D is unclear. The germline V gene has CDR1 SGHDN and CDR2 FVKESK. This CDR3 contains 14 residues. Between the trimmed V and J ends, which lost 0 bases and 3 bases, there was a span of 9 bases. The CDR3 is CASSQDWQVYEQYF. As DNA, the CDR3 is TGTGCCAGCAGCCAAGATTGGCAGGTCTACGAGCAGTACTTC.

Only one count was recorded for this clone. V is TRBV7-9 and J is TRBJ1-1, with D tentatively TRBD1 (5 bases). The CDR3 is 15 amino acids. Trimming removed 5 bases from V and 5 bases from J, with 18 bases in between. Germline CDR1 is SEHNR and CDR2 is FQNEAQ (reference sequence). The CDR3 DNA follows: TGTGCCAGCAGCCAGGGCGTCTGGGGCCGTACTGAAGCTTTCTTT. It encodes CASSQGVWGRTEAFF.

In DNA form, the CDR3 reads TGTGCCAGCAGCTCCCCGCCCCACCAGGGTTCCTACGAGCAGTACTTC. As protein: CASSSPPHQGSYEQYF. J is TRBJ2-7 and V is TRBV5-6, with D tentatively TRBD1 (5 bases). The CDR3 runs 16 residues. Per germline, CDR1 SGHDT and CDR2 YYEEEE. Trimming stripped 3 bases from V and 1 base from J, with 17 bases between.

This chain connects TRBV2 to TRBJ2-6, with unresolved D. This CDR3 is 14 amino acids long. The ends were cut back, 6 bases at V and 2 bases at J, with 8 bases in the middle. Germline V gene sequence: CDR1 SNHLY, CDR2 FYNNEI. The CDR3: CASSDVTGANVLTF. CDR3 coding DNA: TGTGCCAGCAGCGACGTGACTGGGGCCAACGTCCTGACTTTC. Filled out from reference TRBV2 and TRBJ2-6, the complete variable domain reads EPEVTQTPSHQVTQMGQEVILRCVPISNHLYFYWYRQILGQKVEFLVSFYNNEISEKSEIFDDQFSVERPDGSNFTLKIRSTKLEDSAMYFCASSDVTGANVLTFGAGSRLTVL.

V is TRBV27 and J is TRBJ1-2, with D possibly being TRBD1 (5 bases). The CDR3 length is 13 residues. Between the trimmed V and J ends, which lost 3 bases and 8 bases, there was a span of 13 bases. Germline-derived CDR1 and CDR2 are MNHEY and SMNVEV (reference sequence). In DNA, the CDR3 is TGTGCCAGCAGTTTCAACAGGAGGTACGGCTACACCTTC. Translating it yields CASSFNRRYGYTF.

This clone was recorded a few times. The chain has TRBV29-1 and TRBJ2-3; unclear D gene. CDR3 size: 11 residues. Trimming took 7 bases from V and 7 from J, leaving 12 bases between them. The germline V gene has CDR1 SQVTM and CDR2 ANQGSEA. The CDR3 DNA is TGCAGCGCACAGTTGGCCTATACGCAGTATTTT. Residues: CSAQLAYTQYF.

By sample share, this clone is large (0.1 to 1%). This sequence joins TRBV27 and TRBJ2-7, with 11 bases lining up with TRBD1. Germline V gives CDR1 MNHEY, CDR2 SMNVEV (reference sequence). The CDR3 is made up of 15 amino acids. V shed 4 bases and J 4 bases; nucleotides not matched to a gene: 6. CDR3 sequence: CASSYPGQGVYEQYF. The CDR3 region has the DNA TGTGCCAGCAGTTACCCGGGACAGGGGGTTTACGAGCAGTACTTC.

The chain uses TRBV6-5 and TRBJ2-3, with unresolved D. V was shortened by 0 bases and J by 2 bases, with 3 bases between the two germline ends. CDR1 and CDR2 (germline): MNHEY, SVGAGI. This CDR3 region has 13 residues. For the CDR3, the DNA is TGTGCCAGCAGTTACTCCCCCACAGATACGCAGTATTTT. Protein product: CASSYSPTDTQYF.

The sample holds a few counts of this clone. The genes are TRBV11-2 and TRBJ2-2, with D unresolved. Germline CDR1 reads SGHAT; CDR2 reads FQNNGV. Trimming removed 8 bases at V and 7 bases at J, with 11 bases between. This CDR3 spans 12 amino acids. CDR3 sequence reads: CASSHLGGELFF. The CDR3 DNA reads TGTGCCAGCTCCCACTTGGGCGGGGAGCTGTTTTTT.

This clone was found a few times. The chain carries TRBV9 and TRBJ2-7; no definite D call. CDR1 is SGDLS, CDR2 YYNGEE, per germline. The germline V and J ends were trimmed by 4 bases and 1 base, with 9 bases remaining between them. There are 13 residues in the CDR3. CDR3 in amino acids: CASSPRTSYEQYF. The CDR3 DNA reads TGTGCCAGCAGCCCCCGGACGTCCTACGAGCAGTACTTC.

V is TRBV29-1 and J is TRBJ1-1, with a possible D match to TRBD1 (5 bases). This CDR3 has 12 residues. V gave up 5 bases and J gave up 1 base, with 8 bases separating them. Germline CDR1 SQVTM, CDR2 ANQGSEA. The CDR3 region is CSVSGGNTEAFF. In DNA form, the CDR3 reads TGCAGCGTTAGTGGGGGGAACACTGAAGCTTTCTTT. Drawing the rest from reference TRBV29-1 and TRBJ1-1, the complete variable domain is SAVISQKPSRDICQRGTSLTIQCQVDSQVTMMFWYRQQPGQSLTLIATANQGSEATYESGFVIDKFPISRPNLTFSTLTVSNMSPEDSSIYLCSVSGGNTEAFFGQGTRLTVV.

This clone has a handful of counts. The genes are TRBV29-1 and TRBJ2-3; D may match TRBD1 or TRBD2 (5 bases each). V lost 0 bases and J lost 4, with 14 bases in between. This CDR3 has 15 amino acids. Germline assignment: CDR1 SQVTM and CDR2 ANQGSEA. Here the CDR3 reads CSVEDRDGRPDTQYF. The CDR3 nucleotides are TGCAGCGTTGAAGATCGGGACGGGCGCCCAGATACGCAGTATTTT.

This clone was recorded once. The V gene is TRBV5-4, the J gene TRBJ2-7; D remains unclear. CDR1 is SGHNT and CDR2 is YYREEE in the germline V gene (reference sequence). Trimming shortened V by 0 bases and J by 3 bases, and 10 bases separated the two germline ends. The length of the CDR3 is 14 residues. Here the CDR3 DNA reads TGTGCCAGCAGCTTGGTTGAAAGAAACTACGAGCAGTACTTC. Residues: CASSLVERNYEQYF.

V gene TRBV27 combines with J gene TRBJ2-7; 10 bases agree with TRBD2. The V gene's germline CDR1 is MNHEY and CDR2 SMNVEV (reference sequence). The CDR3 extends over 14 amino acids. Losses at the gene ends were 5 bases for V and 2 bases for J; bases not matched to a gene: 3. In DNA form, the CDR3 reads TGTGCCAGCAGTATACTAGCGGGAACCTACGAGCAGTACTTC. It translates to CASSILAGTYEQYF.

The chain recombines TRBV7-6 with TRBJ1-1; D possibly corresponds to TRBD1 (5 bases). Germline CDR1 and CDR2: SGHVS and FNYEAQ. V lost 1 base and J 0 bases, leaving 6 bases between the germline ends. The CDR3 runs to 14 residues. CDR3 nucleotides: TGTGCCAGCAGCTTAGGAGGGGTGAACACTGAAGCTTTCTTT. It yields the protein CASSLGGVNTEAFF. Using reference TRBV7-6 and TRBJ1-1 for the parts outside the CDR3, the full variable domain is GAGVSQSPRYKVTKRGQDVALRCDPISGHVSLYWYRQALGQGPEFLTYFNYEAQQDKSGLPNDRFSAERPEGSISTLTIQRTEQRDSAMYRCASSLGGVNTEAFFGQGTRLTVV.

This clone came up a few times. V gene TRBV13 combines with J gene TRBJ2-7; the match to TRBD1 covers 7 bases. CDR3 length equals 13 residues. The V segment lost 5 bases and the J segment 1 base; nucleotides outside the gene matches: 2. Germline V gene data show CDR1 as PRHDT and CDR2 as FYEKMQ (reference sequence). Written as DNA, the CDR3 is TGTGCCAGCAGCGCGACAGGGTCCTACGAGCAGTACTTC. Translated: CASSATGSYEQYF.

The chain employs TRBV9 and TRBJ1-5, with D possibly being TRBD1 (5 bases). Germline CDR1 SGDLS, CDR2 YYNGEE. The CDR3 length is 14 residues. With 2 bases removed from V and 3 bases from J, the gap between germline ends came to 9 bases. CDR3 sequence: CASSVGGYNQPQHF. DNA of the CDR3: TGTGCCAGCAGCGTCGGGGGTTACAATCAGCCCCAGCATTTT.

This clone was counted a few times. The identical CDR3 is also encoded by other nucleotide sequences in the sample. The gene calls are TRBV29-1 and TRBJ2-7; 8 nucleotides line up with TRBD2. This CDR3 region has 11 residues. With 5 bases clipped from V and 3 bases from J, the junction kept 0 bases outside the gene matches. From germline, CDR1 is SQVTM and CDR2 ANQGSEA. CDR3 sequence reads: CSVSGGYEQYF. The CDR3 region has the DNA TGCAGCGTTAGCGGGGGCTACGAGCAGTACTTC.

With regard to this clone: The junction shows a germline mismatch at one end, possibly a read error. The chain uses TRBV29-1 and TRBJ2-2; D perhaps matches TRBD2 (6 bases). Germline CDR1 is SQVTM and CDR2 is ANQGSEA. This CDR3 spans 13 amino acids. The CDR3 loop is CSVELAKTGELFF. The DNA of the CDR3 is TGCAGCGTTGAACTAGCGAAGACCGGGGAGCTGTTTTTT.

This clone has more than one count but fewer than ten. The V call is TRBV14, the J call TRBJ2-1; D not resolved. The CDR3 is made up of 14 amino acids. V lost 1 base, J lost 2 bases, and 6 bases lay in between. From germline, CDR1 is SGHDN and CDR2 FVKESK. The CDR3 DNA reads TGTGCCAGCAGCCAAGGCTCCCCCTACAATGAGCAGTTCTTC. Protein product: CASSQGSPYNEQFF.

The chain couples TRBV13 to TRBJ2-2; TRBD2 might be the D (5 bases). The CDR3 is 13 residues long. The V end lost 0 bases, the J end lost 7 bases, and 6 bases lay between the germline ends. CDR1 is PRHDT, CDR2 FYEKMQ, per germline (reference sequence). CDR3 sequence (DNA): TGTGCCAGCAGCTTAGGGAGCGGCGGGGAGCTGTTTTTT. Translation gives CASSLGSGGELFF.

The V and J genes are TRBV11-2 and TRBJ1-1, with D uncertain. V was cut by 1 base and J by 1 base, with 7 bases left in between. Germline assignment: CDR1 SGHAT and CDR2 FQNNGV. The CDR3 has 14 amino acids. CDR3 loop: CASSLVPWNTEAFF. DNA of the CDR3: TGTGCCAGCAGCTTAGTCCCTTGGAACACTGAAGCTTTCTTT. Supplemented by reference TRBV11-2 and TRBJ1-1, the full variable domain reads EAGVAQSPRYKIIEKRQSVAFWCNPISGHATLYWYQQILGQGPKLLIQFQNNGVVDDSQLPKDRFSAERLKGVDSTLKIQPAKLEDSAVYLCASSLVPWNTEAFFGQGTRLTVV.

The table lists this clone with a count of one. The chain combines TRBV30 with TRBJ2-7; 7 nucleotides align to TRBD1. V shed 7 bases, J shed 0 bases, and the junction held 3 bases outside the gene matches. CDR3 length: 12 amino acids. The germline gives CDR1 GTSNPN, CDR2 SVGIG (reference sequence). In nucleotides, the CDR3 is TGTGCCTTGGACAGGTCCTCCTACGAGCAGTACTTC. This encodes CALDRSSYEQYF.

CDR3 nucleotides: TGTGCCAGCAGTCTGGGGCGCACTGAAGCTTTCTTT. Translating it yields CASSLGRTEAFF. The chain joins TRBV5-6 to TRBJ1-1; TRBD1 is a possible D gene (5 bases). CDR1 and CDR2 (germline): SGHDT, YYEEEE. V was pared by 5 bases and J by 4 bases, with 9 bases between. This CDR3 is built from 12 residues.

This chain joins TRBV30 and TRBJ2-2; maybe TRBD1 (6 bases). Germline V gives CDR1 GTSNPN, CDR2 SVGIG (reference sequence). CDR3 length: 13 amino acids. V was cut by 7 bases and J by 3 bases, with 12 bases left in between. The DNA of the CDR3 is TGTGCCTATCTGACAGGCGACACCGGGGAGCTGTTTTTT. It yields the protein CAYLTGDTGELFF.

V and J are TRBV6-5 and TRBJ2-7, with 13 bases that match TRBD2. Germline V gene data show CDR1 as MNHEY and CDR2 as SVGAGI. The ends lost 4 bases at V and 5 bases at J; junction bases unmatched: 2. The CDR3 runs to 14 residues. The chain's CDR3 is CASSLGTSGNEQYF. The DNA for the CDR3 is TGTGCCAGCAGTTTAGGGACTAGCGGGAACGAGCAGTACTTC.

The chain is built from TRBV27 and TRBJ2-1; D remains unclear. V gave up 1 base and J gave up 4 bases, with 5 bases separating them. CDR1 MNHEY and CDR2 SMNVEV come from the germline V gene (reference sequence). This CDR3 region has 13 residues. This CDR3 reads CASSLYGYNEQFF. The CDR3 coding sequence is TGTGCCAGCAGTTTATACGGGTACAATGAGCAGTTCTTC.